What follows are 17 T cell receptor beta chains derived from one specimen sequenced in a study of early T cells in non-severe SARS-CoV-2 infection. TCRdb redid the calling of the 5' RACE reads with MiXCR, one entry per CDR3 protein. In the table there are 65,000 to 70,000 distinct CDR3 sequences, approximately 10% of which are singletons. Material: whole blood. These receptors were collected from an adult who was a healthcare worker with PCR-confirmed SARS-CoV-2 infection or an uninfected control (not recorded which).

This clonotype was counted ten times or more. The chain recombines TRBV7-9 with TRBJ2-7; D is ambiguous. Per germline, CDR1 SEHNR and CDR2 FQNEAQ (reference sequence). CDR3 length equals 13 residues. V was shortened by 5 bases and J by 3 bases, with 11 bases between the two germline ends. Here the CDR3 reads CASSPRADYEQYF. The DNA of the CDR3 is TGTGCCAGCAGCCCCCGAGCCGACTACGAGCAGTACTTC.

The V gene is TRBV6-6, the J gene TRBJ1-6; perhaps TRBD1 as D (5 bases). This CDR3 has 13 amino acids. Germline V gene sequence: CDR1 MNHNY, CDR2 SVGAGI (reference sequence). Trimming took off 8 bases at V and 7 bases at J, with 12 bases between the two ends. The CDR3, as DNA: TGTGCCAGCTCTTGGGGGGGGAATTCACCCCTCCACTTT. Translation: CASSWGGNSPLHF.

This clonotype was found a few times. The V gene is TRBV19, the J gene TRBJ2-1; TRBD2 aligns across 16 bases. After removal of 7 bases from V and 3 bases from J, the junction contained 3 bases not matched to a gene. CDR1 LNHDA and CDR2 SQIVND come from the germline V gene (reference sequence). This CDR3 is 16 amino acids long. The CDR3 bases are TGTGCCAGTATGGGACTAGCGGGAGGGAGCTACAATGAGCAGTTCTTC. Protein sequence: CASMGLAGGSYNEQFF.

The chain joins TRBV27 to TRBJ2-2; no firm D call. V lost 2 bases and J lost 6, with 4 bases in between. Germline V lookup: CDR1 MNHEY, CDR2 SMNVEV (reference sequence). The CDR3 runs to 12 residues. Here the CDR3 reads CASSLPAGELFF. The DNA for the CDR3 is TGTGCCAGCAGTTTACCGGCCGGGGAGCTGTTTTTT.

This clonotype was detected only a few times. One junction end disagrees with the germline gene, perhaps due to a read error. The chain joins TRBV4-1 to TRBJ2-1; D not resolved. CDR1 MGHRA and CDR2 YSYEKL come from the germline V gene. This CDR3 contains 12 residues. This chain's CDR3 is CASSQDGVEKGF. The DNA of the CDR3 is TGCGCCAGCAGCCAAGATGGGGTAGAGAAGGGTTTC.

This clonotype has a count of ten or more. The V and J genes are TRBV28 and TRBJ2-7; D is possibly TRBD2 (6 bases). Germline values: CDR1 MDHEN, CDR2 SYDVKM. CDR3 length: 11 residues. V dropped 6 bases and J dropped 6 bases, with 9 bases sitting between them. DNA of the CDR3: TGTGCCAGCAGCCTGCGGGGCGAGCAGTACTTC. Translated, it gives CASSLRGEQYF. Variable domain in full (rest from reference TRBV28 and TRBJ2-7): DVKVTQSSRYLVKRTGEKVFLECVQDMDHENMFWYRQDPGLGLRLIYFSYDVKMKEKGDIPEGYSVSREKKERFSLILESASTNQTSMYLCASSLRGEQYFGPGTRLTVT.

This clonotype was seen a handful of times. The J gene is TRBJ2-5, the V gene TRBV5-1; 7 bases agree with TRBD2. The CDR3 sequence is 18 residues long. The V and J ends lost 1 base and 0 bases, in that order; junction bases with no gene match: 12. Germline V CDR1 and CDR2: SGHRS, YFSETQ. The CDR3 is CASSLKKGGRRYQETQYF. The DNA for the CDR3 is TGCGCCAGCAGCTTGAAAAAGGGCGGGAGAAGGTACCAAGAGACCCAGTACTTC.

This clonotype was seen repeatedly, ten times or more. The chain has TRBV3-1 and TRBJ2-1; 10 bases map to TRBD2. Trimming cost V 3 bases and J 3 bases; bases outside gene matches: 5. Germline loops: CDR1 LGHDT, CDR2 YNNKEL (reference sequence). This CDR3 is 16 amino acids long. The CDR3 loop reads CASSQEAGGGYNEQFF. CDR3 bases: TGTGCCAGCAGCCAGGAAGCGGGAGGGGGCTACAATGAGCAGTTCTTC.

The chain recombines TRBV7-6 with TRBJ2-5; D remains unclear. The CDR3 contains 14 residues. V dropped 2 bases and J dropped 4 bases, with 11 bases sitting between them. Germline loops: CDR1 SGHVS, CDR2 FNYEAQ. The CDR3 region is CASSLIPGRETQYF. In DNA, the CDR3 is TGTGCCAGCAGCTTAATCCCCGGTCGAGAGACCCAGTACTTC.

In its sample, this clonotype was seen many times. As DNA, the CDR3 is TGCGCCAGCAGCCAGCTGGGCGCTGGGCAGCCCCAGCATTTT. This gives the protein CASSQLGAGQPQHF. V gene TRBV4-1 combines with J gene TRBJ1-5; D call uncertain. Trimming took 3 bases from V and 7 from J, leaving 13 bases between them. Per germline, CDR1 MGHRA and CDR2 YSYEKL. The CDR3 length is 14 residues.

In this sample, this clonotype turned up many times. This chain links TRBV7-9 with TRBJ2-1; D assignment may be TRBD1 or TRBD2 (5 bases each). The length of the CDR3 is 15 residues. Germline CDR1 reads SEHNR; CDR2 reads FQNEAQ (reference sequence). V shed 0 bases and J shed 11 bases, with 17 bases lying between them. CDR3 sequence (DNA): TGTGCCAGCAGCTTAGCCAGGGACGTGACGGATCAGCAGTTCTTC. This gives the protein CASSLARDVTDQQFF.

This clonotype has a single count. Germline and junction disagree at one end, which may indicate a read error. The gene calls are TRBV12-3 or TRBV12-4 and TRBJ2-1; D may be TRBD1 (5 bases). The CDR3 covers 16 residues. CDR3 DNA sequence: TGTGCCAGCAGCTTAGGGCGACAGTTCTCCTACAATGAGCAGTTCTTC. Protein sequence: CASSLGRQFSYNEQFF.

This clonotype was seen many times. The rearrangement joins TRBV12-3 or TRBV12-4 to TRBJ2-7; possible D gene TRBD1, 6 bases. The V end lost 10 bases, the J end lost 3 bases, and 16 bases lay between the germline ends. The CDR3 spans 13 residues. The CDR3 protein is CATGRGPHYEQYF. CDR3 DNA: TGTGCCACCGGCAGGGGACCCCACTACGAGCAGTACTTC.

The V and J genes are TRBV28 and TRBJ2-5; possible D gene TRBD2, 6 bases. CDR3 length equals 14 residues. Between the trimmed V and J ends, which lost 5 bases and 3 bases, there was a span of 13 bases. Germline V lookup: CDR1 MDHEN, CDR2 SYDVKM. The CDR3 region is CASSPGGGKETQYF. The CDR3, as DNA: TGTGCCAGCAGTCCCGGCGGCGGGAAAGAGACCCAGTACTTC. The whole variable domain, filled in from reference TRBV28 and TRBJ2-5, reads DVKVTQSSRYLVKRTGEKVFLECVQDMDHENMFWYRQDPGLGLRLIYFSYDVKMKEKGDIPEGYSVSREKKERFSLILESASTNQTSMYLCASSPGGGKETQYFGPGTRLLVL.

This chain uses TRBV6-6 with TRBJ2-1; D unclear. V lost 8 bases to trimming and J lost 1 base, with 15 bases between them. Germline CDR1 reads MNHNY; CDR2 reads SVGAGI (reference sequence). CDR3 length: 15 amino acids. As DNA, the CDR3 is TGTGCCAGCGGGCCCAACTACAAATCCTACAATGAGCAGTTCTTC. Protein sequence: CASGPNYKSYNEQFF.

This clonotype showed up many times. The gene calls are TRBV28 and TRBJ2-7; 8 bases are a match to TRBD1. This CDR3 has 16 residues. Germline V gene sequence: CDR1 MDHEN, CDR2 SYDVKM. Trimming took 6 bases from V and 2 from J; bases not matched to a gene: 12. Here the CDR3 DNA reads TGTGCCAGCAGCCAGGATTCGACAGGGGTGGCCTACGAGCAGTACTTC. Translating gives CASSQDSTGVAYEQYF.

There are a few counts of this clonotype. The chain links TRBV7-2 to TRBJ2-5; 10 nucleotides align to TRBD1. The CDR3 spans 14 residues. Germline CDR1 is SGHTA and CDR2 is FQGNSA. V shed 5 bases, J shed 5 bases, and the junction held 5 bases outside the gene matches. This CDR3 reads CASSVMTGGETQYF. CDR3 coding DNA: TGTGCCAGCAGCGTAATGACAGGGGGCGAGACCCAGTACTTC.